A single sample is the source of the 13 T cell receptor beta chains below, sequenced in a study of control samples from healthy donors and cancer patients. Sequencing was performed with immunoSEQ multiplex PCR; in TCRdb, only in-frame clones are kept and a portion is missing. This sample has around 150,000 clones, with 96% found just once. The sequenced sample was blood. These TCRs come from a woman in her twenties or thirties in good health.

CDR3 sequence reads: CASSMPGGFRGYTF. The CDR3 region has the DNA TGTGCCAGTAGTATGCCGGGAGGTTTCCGTGGCTACACCTTC. The rearrangement joins TRBV19 to TRBJ1-2; D remains unclear. CDR1 and CDR2 (germline): LNHDA, SQIVND (reference sequence). The CDR3 has 14 residues. Trimming left V 3 bases short and J 7 bases short, with 15 bases between. The variable domain in full, with the rest retrieved from reference TRBV19 and TRBJ1-2, is DGGITQSPKYLFRKEGQNVTLSCEQNLNHDAMYWYRQDPGQGLRLIYYSQIVNDFQKGDIAEGYSVSREKKESFPLTVTSAQKNPTAFYLCASSMPGGFRGYTFGSGTRLTVV.

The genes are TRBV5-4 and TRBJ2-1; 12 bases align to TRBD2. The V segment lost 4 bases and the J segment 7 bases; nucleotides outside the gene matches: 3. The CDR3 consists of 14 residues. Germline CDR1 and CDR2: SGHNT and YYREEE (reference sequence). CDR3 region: CASSRLAGGNEQFF. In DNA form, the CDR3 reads TGTGCCAGCAGCCGGCTAGCGGGAGGGAATGAGCAGTTCTTC.

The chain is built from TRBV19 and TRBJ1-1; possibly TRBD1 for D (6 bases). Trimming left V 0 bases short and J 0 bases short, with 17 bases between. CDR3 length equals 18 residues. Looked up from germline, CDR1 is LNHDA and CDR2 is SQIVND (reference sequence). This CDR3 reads CASSIEGGLSPLNTEAFF. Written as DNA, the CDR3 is TGTGCCAGTAGTATAGAGGGGGGCCTATCCCCCTTGAACACTGAAGCTTTCTTT.

The CDR3: CASSYSERVRFYEQYF. The CDR3 nucleotides are TGTGCCAGCAGTTACTCAGAGAGGGTCAGATTTTATGAGCAGTACTTC. V gene TRBV6-2 or TRBV6-3 combines with J gene TRBJ2-7; D is perhaps TRBD2 (5 bases). There are 16 residues in the CDR3. Trimming cost V 0 bases and J 7 bases, with 19 bases left between them. CDR1 is MNHEY and CDR2 is SVGEGT in the germline V gene.

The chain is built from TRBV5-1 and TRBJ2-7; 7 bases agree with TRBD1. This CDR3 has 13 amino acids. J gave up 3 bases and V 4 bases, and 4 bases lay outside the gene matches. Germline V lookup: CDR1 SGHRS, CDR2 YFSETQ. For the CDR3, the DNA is TGCGCCAGCAGCCCGGGACAGAACTACGAGCAGTACTTC. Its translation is CASSPGQNYEQYF.

Here the CDR3 DNA reads TGTGCCAGCAGCTTACTCCCCCAAGTCGGTGGTATAGGCTACACCTTC. This translates into CASSLLPQVGGIGYTF. The V call is TRBV7-9, the J call TRBJ1-2; D gene unclear. This CDR3 region has 16 residues. V lost 2 bases, J lost 8 bases, and 21 bases lay in between. From germline, CDR1 is SEHNR and CDR2 FQNEAQ (reference sequence).

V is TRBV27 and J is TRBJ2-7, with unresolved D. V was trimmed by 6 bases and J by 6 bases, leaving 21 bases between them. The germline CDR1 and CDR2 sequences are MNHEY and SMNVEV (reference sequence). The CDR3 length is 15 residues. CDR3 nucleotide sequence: TGTGCCAGCAGAATCTCTGGAGCCGCCGGACGCGAGCAGTACTTC. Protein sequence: CASRISGAAGREQYF.

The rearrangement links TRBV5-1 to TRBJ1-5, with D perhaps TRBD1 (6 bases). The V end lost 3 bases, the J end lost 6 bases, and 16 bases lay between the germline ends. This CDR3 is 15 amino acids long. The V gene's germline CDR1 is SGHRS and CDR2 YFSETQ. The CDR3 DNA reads TGCGCCAGCAGCTCGACAGGCGGATGGGGTCAGCCCCAGCATTTT. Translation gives CASSSTGGWGQPQHF.

The CDR3 DNA is TGTGCCAGCTCATATGGGACCCAGTACTTC. Encoded protein: CASSYGTQYF. J is TRBJ2-5 and V is TRBV25-1; D is unclear. Trimming took 8 bases from V and 7 from J, leaving 8 bases between them. This CDR3 has 10 amino acids. Germline values: CDR1 MGHDK, CDR2 SYGVNS.

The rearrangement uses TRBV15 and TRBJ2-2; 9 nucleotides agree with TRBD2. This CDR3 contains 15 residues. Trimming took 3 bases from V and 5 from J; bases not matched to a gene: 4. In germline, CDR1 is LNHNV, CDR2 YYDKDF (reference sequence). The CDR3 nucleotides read TGTGCCACCAGCAGGCTAGCGGGGATTACCGGGGAGCTGTTTTTT. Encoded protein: CATSRLAGITGELFF.

DNA of the CDR3: TGTGCCAGCAGCCTACCGGGGACAGGTCGCACTGAAGCTTTCTTT. Protein sequence: CASSLPGTGRTEAFF. This chain links TRBV6-2 or TRBV6-3 with TRBJ1-1, with TRBD1 matching over 8 bases. CDR1 is MNHEY and CDR2 is SVGEGT in the germline V gene. The CDR3 runs 15 residues. With 6 bases clipped from V and 4 bases from J, the junction kept 10 bases outside the gene matches.

CDR3 sequence (DNA): TGTGCCAGCAGCTTGAGAGGGGGGACATTCGGCTACACCTTC. Protein sequence: CASSLRGGTFGYTF. J is TRBJ1-2 and V is TRBV11-2; the D gene is possibly TRBD1 (6 bases). The CDR3 loop spans 14 amino acids. The germline V and J ends were trimmed by 3 bases and 8 bases, with 16 bases remaining between them. Germline CDR1 reads SGHAT; CDR2 reads FQNNGV.

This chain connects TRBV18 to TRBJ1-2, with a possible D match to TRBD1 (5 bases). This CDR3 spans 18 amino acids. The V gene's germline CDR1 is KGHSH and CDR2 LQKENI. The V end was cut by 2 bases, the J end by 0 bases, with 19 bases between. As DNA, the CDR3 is TGTGCCAGCTCACCAGTAAGAAATTCAGGGAGGTCTAACTATGGCTACACCTTC. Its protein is CASSPVRNSGRSNYGYTF.